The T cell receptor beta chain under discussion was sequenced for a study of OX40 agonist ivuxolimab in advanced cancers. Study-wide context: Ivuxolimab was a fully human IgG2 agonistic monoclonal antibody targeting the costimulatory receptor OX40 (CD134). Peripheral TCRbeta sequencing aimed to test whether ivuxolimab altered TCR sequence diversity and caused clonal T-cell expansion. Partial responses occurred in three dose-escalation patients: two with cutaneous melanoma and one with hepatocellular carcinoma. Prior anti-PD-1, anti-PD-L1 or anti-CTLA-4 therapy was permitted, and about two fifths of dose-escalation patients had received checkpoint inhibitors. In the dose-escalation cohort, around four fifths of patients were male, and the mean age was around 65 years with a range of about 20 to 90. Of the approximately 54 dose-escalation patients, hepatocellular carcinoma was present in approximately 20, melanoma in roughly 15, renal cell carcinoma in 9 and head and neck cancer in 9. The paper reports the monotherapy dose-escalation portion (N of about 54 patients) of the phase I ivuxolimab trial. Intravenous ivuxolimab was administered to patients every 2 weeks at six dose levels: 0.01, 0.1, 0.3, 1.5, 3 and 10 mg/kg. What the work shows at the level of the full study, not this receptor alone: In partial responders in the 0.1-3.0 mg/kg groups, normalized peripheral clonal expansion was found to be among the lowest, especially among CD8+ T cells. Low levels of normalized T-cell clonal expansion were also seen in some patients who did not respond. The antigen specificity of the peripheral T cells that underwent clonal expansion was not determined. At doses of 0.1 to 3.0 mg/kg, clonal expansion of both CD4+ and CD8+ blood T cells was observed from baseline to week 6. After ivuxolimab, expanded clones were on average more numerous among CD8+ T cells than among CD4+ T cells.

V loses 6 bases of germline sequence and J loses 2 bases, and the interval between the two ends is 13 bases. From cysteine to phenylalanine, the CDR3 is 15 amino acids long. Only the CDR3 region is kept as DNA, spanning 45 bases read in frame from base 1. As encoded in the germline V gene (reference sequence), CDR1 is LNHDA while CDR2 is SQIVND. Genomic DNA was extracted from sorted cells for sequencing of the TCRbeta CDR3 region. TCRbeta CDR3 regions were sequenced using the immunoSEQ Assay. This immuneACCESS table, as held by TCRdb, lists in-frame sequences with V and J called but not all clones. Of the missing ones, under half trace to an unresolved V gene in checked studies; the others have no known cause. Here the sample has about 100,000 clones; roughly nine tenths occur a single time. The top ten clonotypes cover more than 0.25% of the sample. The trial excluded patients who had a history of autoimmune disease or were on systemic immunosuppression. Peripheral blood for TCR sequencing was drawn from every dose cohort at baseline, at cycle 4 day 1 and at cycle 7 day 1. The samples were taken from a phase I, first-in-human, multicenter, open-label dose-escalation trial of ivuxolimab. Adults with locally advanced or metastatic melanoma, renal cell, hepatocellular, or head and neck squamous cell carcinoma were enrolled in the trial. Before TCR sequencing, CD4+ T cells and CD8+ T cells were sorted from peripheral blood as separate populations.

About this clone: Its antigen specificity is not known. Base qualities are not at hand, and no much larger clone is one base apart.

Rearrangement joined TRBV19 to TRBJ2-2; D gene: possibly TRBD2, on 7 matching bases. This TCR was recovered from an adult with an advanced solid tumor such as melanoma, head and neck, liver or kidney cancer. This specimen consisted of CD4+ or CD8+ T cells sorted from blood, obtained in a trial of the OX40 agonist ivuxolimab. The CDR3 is CASSSGGHNTGELFF. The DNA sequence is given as TGTGCCAGTAGCTCCGGGGGGCATAACACCGGGGAGCTGTTTTTT.